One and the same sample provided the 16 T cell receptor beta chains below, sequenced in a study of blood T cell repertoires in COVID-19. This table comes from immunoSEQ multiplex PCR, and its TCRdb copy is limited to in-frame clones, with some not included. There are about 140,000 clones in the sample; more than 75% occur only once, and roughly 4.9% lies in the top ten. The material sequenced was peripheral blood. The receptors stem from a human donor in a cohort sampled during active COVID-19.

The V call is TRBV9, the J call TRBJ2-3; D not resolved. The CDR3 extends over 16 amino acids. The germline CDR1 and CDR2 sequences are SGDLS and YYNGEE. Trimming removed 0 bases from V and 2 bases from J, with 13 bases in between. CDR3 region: CASSVAGNSHTDTQYF. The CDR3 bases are TGTGCCAGCAGCGTAGCTGGTAACTCCCACACAGATACGCAGTATTTT.

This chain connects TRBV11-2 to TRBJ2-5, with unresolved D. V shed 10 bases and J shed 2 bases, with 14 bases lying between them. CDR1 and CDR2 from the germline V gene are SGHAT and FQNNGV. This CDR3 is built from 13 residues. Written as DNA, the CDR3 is TGTGCCACCGAAAGACGGGTACAAGAGACCCAGTACTTC. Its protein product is CATERRVQETQYF. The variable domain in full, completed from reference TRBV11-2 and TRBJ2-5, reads EAGVAQSPRYKIIEKRQSVAFWCNPISGHATLYWYQQILGQGPKLLIQFQNNGVVDDSQLPKDRFSAERLKGVDSTLKIQPAKLEDSAVYLCATERRVQETQYFGPGTRLLVL.

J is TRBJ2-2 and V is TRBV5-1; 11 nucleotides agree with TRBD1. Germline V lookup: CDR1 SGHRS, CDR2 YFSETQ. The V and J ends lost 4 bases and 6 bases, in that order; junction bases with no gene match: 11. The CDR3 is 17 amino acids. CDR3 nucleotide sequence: TGCGCCAGCAGCCCCGTCGGACAGGGGGCTAGGTCCGGGGAGCTGTTTTTT. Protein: CASSPVGQGARSGELFF.

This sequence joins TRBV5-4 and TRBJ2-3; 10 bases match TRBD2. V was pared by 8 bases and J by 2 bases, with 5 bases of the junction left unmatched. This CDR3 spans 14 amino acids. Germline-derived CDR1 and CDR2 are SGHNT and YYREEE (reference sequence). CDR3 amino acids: CASSSGGYTDTQYF. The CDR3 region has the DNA TGTGCCAGTTCTAGCGGGGGTTACACAGATACGCAGTATTTT.

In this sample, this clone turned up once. Written as DNA, the CDR3 is TGTGCCAGTAGTATAGACCCGGGACAGGGGCTACTCACCGGGGAGCTGTTTTTT. Protein product: CASSIDPGQGLLTGELFF. The V and J genes are TRBV19 and TRBJ2-2; 10 positions agree with TRBD1. The CDR3 sequence is 18 residues long. The ends lost 0 bases at V and 4 bases at J; junction bases unmatched: 8. Looked up from germline, CDR1 is LNHDA and CDR2 is SQIVND (reference sequence).

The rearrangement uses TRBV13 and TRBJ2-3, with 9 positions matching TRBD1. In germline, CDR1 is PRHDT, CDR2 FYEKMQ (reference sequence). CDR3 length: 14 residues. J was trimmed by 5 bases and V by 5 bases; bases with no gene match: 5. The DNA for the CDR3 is TGTGCCAGCAGCAAACAGGGGGCTGGAGATACGCAGTATTTT. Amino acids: CASSKQGAGDTQYF. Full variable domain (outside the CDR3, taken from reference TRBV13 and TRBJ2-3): AAGVIQSPRHLIKEKRETATLKCYPIPRHDTVYWYQQGPGQDPQFLISFYEKMQSDKGSIPDRFSAQQFSDYHSELNMSSLELGDSALYFCASSKQGAGDTQYFGPGTRLTVL.

The chain's CDR3 is CASSSGDRALYEQYF. The CDR3 DNA follows: TGTGCCAGCAGCTCCGGGGACAGGGCCCTGTACGAGCAGTACTTC. The rearrangement joins TRBV5-4 to TRBJ2-7; 9 nucleotides line up with TRBD1. This CDR3 has 15 residues. Looked up from germline, CDR1 is SGHNT and CDR2 is YYREEE (reference sequence). J gave up 4 bases and V 3 bases, and 8 bases lay outside the gene matches.

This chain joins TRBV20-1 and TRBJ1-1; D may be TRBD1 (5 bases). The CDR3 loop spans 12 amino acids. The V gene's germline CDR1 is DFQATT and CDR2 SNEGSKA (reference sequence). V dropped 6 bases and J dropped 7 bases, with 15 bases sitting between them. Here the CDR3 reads CSASPGRGEAFF. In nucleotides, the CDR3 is TGCAGTGCGAGTCCAGGGCGAGGTGAAGCTTTCTTT.

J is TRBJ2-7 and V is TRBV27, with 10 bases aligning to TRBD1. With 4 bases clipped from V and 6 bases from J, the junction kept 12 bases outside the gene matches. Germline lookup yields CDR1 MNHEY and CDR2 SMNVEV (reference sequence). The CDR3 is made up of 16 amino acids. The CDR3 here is CASSSQRTGGLFEQYF. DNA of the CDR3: TGTGCCAGCAGTTCCCAACGGACAGGGGGGCTTTTCGAGCAGTACTTC.

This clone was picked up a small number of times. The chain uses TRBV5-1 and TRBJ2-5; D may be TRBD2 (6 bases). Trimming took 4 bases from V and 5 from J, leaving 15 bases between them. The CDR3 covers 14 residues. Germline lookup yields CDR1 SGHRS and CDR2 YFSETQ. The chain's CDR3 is CASSPEAGYETQYF. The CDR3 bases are TGCGCCAGCAGCCCGGAGGCGGGGTATGAGACCCAGTACTTC.

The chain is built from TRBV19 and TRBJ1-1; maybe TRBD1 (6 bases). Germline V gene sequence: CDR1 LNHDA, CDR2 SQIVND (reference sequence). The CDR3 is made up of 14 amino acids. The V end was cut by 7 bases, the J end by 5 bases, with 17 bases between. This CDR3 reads CASTPIQGTTEAFF. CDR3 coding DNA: TGTGCCAGTACCCCGATCCAGGGGACGACTGAAGCTTTCTTT.

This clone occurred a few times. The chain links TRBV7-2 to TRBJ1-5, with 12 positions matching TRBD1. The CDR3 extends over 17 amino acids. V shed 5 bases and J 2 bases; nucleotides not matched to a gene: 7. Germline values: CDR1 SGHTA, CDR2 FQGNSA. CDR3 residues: CASSTGTGGWGNQPQHF. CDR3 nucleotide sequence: TGTGCCAGCAGCACCGGGACAGGGGGCTGGGGCAATCAGCCCCAGCATTTT.

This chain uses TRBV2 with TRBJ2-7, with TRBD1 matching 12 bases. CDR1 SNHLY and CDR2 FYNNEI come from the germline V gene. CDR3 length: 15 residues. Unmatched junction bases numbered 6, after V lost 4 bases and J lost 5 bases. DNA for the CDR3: TGTGCCAGCAGTGTAATGGGACAGGGGGCTAACGAGCAGTACTTC. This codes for CASSVMGQGANEQYF.

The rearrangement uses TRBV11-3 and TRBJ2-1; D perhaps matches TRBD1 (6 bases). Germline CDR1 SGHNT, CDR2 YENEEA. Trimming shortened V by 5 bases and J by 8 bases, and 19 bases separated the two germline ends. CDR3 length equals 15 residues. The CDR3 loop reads CASSIHAQGRDEQFF. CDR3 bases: TGTGCCAGCAGCATCCATGCACAGGGTCGGGATGAGCAGTTCTTC.

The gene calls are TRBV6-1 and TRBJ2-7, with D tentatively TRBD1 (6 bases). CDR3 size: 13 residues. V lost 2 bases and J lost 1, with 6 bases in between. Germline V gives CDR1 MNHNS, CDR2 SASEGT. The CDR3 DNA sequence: TGTGCCAGCAGTGAACAGGGGTCCTACGAGCAGTACGTC. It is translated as CASSEQGSYEQYV.

DNA of the CDR3: TGCGCCAGCAGCTTTGTCAGGGGGCAGAACACTGAAGCTTTCTTT. Translating it yields CASSFVRGQNTEAFF. The chain couples TRBV5-1 to TRBJ1-1; 8 bases map to TRBD1. There are 15 residues in the CDR3. The V and J ends lost 2 bases and 1 base, in that order; junction bases with no gene match: 4. Germline-derived CDR1 and CDR2 are SGHRS and YFSETQ.